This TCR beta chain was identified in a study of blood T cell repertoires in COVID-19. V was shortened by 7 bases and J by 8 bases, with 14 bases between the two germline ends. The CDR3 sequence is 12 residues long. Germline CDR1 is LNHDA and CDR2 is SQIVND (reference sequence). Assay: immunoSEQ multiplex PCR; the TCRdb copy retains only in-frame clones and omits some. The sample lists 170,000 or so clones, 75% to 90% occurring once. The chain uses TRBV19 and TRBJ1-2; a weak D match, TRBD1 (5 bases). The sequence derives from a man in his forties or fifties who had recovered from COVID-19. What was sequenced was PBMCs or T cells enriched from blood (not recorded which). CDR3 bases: TGTGCCAGTACTCGGGGAGGGGACGGCTACACCTTC. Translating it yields CASTRGGDGYTF.